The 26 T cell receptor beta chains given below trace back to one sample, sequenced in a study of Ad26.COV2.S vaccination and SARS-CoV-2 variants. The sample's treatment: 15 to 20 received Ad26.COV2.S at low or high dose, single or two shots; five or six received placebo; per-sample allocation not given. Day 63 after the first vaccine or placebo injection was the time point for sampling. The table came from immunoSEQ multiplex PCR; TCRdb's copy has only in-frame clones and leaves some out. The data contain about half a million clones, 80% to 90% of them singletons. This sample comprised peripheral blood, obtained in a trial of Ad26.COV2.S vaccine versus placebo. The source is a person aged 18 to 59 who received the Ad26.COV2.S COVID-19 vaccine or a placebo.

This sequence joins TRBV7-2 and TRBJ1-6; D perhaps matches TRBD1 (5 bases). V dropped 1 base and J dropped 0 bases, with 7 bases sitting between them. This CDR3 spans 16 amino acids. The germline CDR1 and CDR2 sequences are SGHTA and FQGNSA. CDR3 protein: CASSLGGSSYNSPLHF. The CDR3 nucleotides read TGTGCCAGCAGCTTAGGGGGGAGCTCCTATAATTCACCCCTCCACTTT.

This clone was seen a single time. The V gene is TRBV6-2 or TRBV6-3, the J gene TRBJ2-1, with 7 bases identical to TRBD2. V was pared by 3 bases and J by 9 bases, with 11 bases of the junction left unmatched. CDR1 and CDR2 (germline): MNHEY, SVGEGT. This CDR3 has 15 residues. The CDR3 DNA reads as TGTGCCAGCAGTTATTGGGGACTAAGCCCCATTGAGCAGTTCTTC. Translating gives CASSYWGLSPIEQFF.

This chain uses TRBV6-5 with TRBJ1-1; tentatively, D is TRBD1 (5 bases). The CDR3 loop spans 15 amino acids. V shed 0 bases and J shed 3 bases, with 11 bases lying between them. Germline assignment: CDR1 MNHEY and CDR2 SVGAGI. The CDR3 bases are TGTGCCAGCAGTTACTCGATCTGGGGGGACACTGAAGCTTTCTTT. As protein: CASSYSIWGDTEAFF.

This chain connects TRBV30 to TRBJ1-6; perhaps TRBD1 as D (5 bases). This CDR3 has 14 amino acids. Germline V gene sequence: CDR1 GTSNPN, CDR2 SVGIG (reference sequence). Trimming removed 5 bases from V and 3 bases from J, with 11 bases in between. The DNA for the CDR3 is TGTGCCTGGGGCCAGGGTCTCTATAATTCACCCCTCCACTTT. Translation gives CAWGQGLYNSPLHF.

The chain's CDR3 is CASSLGLADTQYF. The CDR3 region has the DNA TGTGCCAGCAGCTTGGGGCTAGCTGATACGCAGTATTTT. The chain carries TRBV12-3 or TRBV12-4 and TRBJ2-3; D is tentatively TRBD1 or TRBD2 (5 bases each). Trimming pared 6 bases from V and 6 bases from J, leaving 13 bases between. CDR3 length: 13 residues.

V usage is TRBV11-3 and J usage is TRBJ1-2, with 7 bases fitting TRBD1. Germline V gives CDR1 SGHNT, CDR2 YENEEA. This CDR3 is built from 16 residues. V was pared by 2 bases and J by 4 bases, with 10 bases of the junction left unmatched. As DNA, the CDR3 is TGTGCCAGCAGCTTACATAAGACAGGGCCTGGCTATGGCTACACCTTC. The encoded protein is CASSLHKTGPGYGYTF.

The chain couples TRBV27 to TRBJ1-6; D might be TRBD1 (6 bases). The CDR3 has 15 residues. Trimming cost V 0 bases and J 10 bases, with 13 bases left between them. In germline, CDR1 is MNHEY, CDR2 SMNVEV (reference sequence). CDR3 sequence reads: CASSLSIGGGSPLHF. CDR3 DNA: TGTGCCAGCAGTTTATCGATAGGGGGGGGATCACCCCTCCACTTT.

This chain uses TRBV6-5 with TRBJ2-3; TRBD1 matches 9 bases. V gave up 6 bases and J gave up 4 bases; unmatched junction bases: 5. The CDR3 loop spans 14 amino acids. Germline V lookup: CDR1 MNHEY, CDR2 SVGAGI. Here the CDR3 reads CASRPQGAADTQYF. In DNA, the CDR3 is TGTGCCAGCAGACCACAGGGGGCCGCAGATACGCAGTATTTT.

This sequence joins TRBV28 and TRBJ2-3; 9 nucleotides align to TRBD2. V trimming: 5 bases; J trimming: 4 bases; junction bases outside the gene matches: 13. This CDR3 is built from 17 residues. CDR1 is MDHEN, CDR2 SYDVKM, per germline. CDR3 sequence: CASSPVGVAGAADTQYF. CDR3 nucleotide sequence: TGTGCCAGCAGTCCCGTCGGGGTAGCGGGAGCGGCAGATACGCAGTATTTT.

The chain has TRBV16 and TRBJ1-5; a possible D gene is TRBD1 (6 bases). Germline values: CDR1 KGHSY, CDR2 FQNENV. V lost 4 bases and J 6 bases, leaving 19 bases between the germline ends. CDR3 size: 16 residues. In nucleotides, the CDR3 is TGTGCCAGCAGCCCACCCCAAGGGGGTAGGGGTCAGCCCCAGCATTTT. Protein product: CASSPPQGGRGQPQHF. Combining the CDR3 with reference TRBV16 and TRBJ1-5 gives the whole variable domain GEEVAQTPKHLVRGEGQKAKLYCAPIKGHSYVFWYQQVLKNEFKFLISFQNENVFDETGMPKERFSAKCLPNSPCSLEIQATKLEDSAVYFCASSPPQGGRGQPQHFGDGTRLSIL.

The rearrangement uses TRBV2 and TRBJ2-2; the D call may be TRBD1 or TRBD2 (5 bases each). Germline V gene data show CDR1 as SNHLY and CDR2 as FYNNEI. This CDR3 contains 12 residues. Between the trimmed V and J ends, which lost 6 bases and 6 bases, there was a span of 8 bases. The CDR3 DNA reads TGTGCCAGCAGGATGGGGGCCGGGGAGCTGTTTTTT. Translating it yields CASRMGAGELFF.

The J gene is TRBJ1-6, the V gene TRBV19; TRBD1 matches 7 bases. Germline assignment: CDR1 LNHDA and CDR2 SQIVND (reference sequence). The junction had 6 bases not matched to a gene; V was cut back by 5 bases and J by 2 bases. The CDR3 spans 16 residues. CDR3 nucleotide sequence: TGTGCCAGTAGTGAAGACAGGGCAACCTATAATTCACCCCTCCACTTT. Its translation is CASSEDRATYNSPLHF.

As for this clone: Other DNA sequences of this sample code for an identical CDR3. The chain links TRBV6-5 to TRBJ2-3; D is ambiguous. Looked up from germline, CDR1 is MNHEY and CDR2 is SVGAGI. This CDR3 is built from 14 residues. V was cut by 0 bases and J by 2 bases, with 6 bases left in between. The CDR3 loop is CASSYSSSTDTQYF. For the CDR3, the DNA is TGTGCCAGCAGTTACTCGAGTTCCACAGATACGCAGTATTTT.

The CDR3 DNA sequence: TGTGCCAGCACAAGTTTCCCCAAAGGCTACACCTTC. Protein sequence: CASTSFPKGYTF. This chain joins TRBV12-3 or TRBV12-4 and TRBJ1-2; D uncertain. The CDR3 consists of 12 residues. Trimming took 7 bases from V and 8 from J, leaving 14 bases between them.

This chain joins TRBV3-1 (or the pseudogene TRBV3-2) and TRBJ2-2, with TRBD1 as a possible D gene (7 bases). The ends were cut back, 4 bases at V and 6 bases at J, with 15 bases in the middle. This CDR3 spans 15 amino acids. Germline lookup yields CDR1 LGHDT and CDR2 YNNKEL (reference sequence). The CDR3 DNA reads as TGTGCCAGCAGCCGGGGGGACAGTATACCCGGGGAGCTGTTTTTT. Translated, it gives CASSRGDSIPGELFF.

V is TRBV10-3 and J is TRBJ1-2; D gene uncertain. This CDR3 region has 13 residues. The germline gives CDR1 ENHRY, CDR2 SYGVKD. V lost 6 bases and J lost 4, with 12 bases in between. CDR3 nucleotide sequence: TGTGCCATCAGGGAGGGAATTGGCTATGGCTACACCTTC. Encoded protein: CAIREGIGYGYTF.

In DNA, the CDR3 is TGCAGCGTTGAAGGGGGTCTAGCGGTCTACAATGAGCAGTTCTTC. This encodes CSVEGGLAVYNEQFF. This chain links TRBV29-1 with TRBJ2-1; 7 bases map to TRBD2. CDR1 is SQVTM, CDR2 ANQGSEA, per germline. The CDR3 totals 15 residues. Losses at the gene ends were 1 base for V and 3 bases for J; bases not matched to a gene: 6.

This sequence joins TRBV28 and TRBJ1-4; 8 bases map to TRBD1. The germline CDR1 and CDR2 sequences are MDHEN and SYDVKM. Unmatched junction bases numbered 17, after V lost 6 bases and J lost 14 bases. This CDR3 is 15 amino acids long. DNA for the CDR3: TGTGCCAGCAGCCCCAGGGGGCTACCGAAAGCGAGCCTGTTTTTT. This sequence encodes CASSPRGLPKASLFF.

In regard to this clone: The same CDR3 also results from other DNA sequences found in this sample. DNA of the CDR3: TGCGCCAGCAGCTTAGGGGGGAGTACTGAAGCTTTCTTT. Translating gives CASSLGGSTEAFF. The chain couples TRBV5-1 to TRBJ1-1, with D possibly matching TRBD1 (6 bases). Trimming removed 2 bases at V and 5 bases at J, with 10 bases between. Germline CDR1 is SGHRS and CDR2 is YFSETQ. This CDR3 contains 13 residues. Supplemented by reference TRBV5-1 and TRBJ1-1, the full variable domain reads KAGVTQTPRYLIKTRGQQVTLSCSPISGHRSVSWYQQTPGQGLQFLFEYFSETQRNKGNFPGRFSGRQFSNSRSEMNVSTLELGDSALYLCASSLGGSTEAFFGQGTRLTVV.

CDR3 loop: CASSLDSGGRPNYEQYF. The CDR3 coding sequence is TGCGCCAGCAGCTTGGATTCAGGGGGTCGCCCAAACTACGAGCAGTACTTC. The rearrangement uses TRBV5-1 and TRBJ2-7; 7 positions match TRBD1. Looked up from germline, CDR1 is SGHRS and CDR2 is YFSETQ. J was trimmed by 3 bases and V by 0 bases; bases with no gene match: 12. There are 17 residues in the CDR3.

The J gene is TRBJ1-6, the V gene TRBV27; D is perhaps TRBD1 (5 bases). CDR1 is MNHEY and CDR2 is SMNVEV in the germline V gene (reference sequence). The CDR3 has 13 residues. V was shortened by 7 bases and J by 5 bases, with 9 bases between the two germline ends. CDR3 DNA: TGTGCCAGCAAGGGGACCAATAATTCACCCCTCCACTTT. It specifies CASKGTNNSPLHF.

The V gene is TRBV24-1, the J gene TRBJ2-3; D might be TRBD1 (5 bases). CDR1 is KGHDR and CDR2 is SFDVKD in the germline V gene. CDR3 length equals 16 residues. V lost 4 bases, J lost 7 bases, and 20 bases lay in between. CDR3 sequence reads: CATSEPAGRRRNTQYF. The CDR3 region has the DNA TGTGCCACCAGTGAACCCGCAGGGCGACGACGGAATACGCAGTATTTT.

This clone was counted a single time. The chain's CDR3 is CASSFSGPGSPLHF. For the CDR3, the DNA is TGTGCCAGCAGCTTTTCGGGACCTGGATCACCCCTCCACTTT. The chain couples TRBV7-6 to TRBJ1-6; possibly TRBD1 for D (5 bases). From germline, CDR1 is SGHVS and CDR2 FNYEAQ. Deletions cut 3 bases from V and 10 bases from J, with 13 bases between. The CDR3 is 14 residues long.

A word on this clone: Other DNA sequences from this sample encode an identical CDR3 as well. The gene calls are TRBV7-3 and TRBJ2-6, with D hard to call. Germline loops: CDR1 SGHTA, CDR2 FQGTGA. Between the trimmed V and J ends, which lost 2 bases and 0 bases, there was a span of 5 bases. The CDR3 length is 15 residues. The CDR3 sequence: CASSLRPSGANVLTF. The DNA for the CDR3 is TGTGCCAGCAGCTTACGCCCCTCTGGGGCCAACGTCCTGACTTTC.

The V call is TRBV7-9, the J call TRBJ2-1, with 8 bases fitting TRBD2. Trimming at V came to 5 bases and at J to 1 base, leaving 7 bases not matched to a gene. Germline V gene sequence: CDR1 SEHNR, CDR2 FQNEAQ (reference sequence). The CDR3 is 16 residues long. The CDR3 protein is CASSPRASGSYNEQFF. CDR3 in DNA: TGTGCCAGCAGCCCTAGGGCTAGCGGGTCCTACAATGAGCAGTTCTTC.

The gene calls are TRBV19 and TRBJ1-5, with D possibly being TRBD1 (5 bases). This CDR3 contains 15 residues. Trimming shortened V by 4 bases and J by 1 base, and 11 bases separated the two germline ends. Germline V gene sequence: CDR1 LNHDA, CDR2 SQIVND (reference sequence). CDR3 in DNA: TGTGCCAGTAGTAAAATTTGGGGGAGCAATCAGCCCCAGCATTTT. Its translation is CASSKIWGSNQPQHF.